One sample yielded the 28 T cell receptor beta chains listed below, sequenced in a study of blood T cell repertoires in COVID-19. The assay was immunoSEQ multiplex PCR, and TCRdb's table has in-frame clones only and misses some. The sample yields hundreds of thousands of clones, about 90% seen once. Material for sequencing was peripheral blood. These receptors all come from a woman in her forties or fifties with COVID-19, enrolled during active disease.

V gene TRBV25-1 combines with J gene TRBJ1-2; 9 nucleotides agree with TRBD1. This CDR3 contains 13 residues. The trim removed 4 bases at V and 8 bases at J, leaving 5 bases unmatched. Germline values: CDR1 MGHDK, CDR2 SYGVNS. The CDR3 loop is CASSGTGVRGYTF. In DNA, the CDR3 is TGTGCCAGCAGTGGGACAGGGGTTCGAGGCTACACCTTC.

This chain connects TRBV5-1 to TRBJ2-7, with 12 bases that match TRBD2. After removal of 4 bases from V and 2 bases from J, the junction contained 4 bases not matched to a gene. CDR1 SGHRS and CDR2 YFSETQ come from the germline V gene. The CDR3 is 15 residues long. DNA of the CDR3: TGCGCCAGCAGCCAGGGACTAGCGGGTGCCTACGAGCAGTACTTC. Encoded protein: CASSQGLAGAYEQYF.

The V and J genes are TRBV28 and TRBJ1-5; D gene ambiguous. Trimming removed 2 bases from V and 10 bases from J, with 9 bases in between. CDR3 length: 12 residues. Germline assignment: CDR1 MDHEN and CDR2 SYDVKM. The CDR3 loop reads CASSLVAQPQHF. The CDR3 coding sequence is TGTGCCAGCAGTTTAGTAGCGCAACCCCAGCATTTT. The variable domain in full, completed from reference TRBV28 and TRBJ1-5, reads DVKVTQSSRYLVKRTGEKVFLECVQDMDHENMFWYRQDPGLGLRLIYFSYDVKMKEKGDIPEGYSVSREKKERFSLILESASTNQTSMYLCASSLVAQPQHFGDGTRLSIL.

The V and J genes are TRBV5-4 and TRBJ2-1; TRBD1 matches 10 bases. Germline CDR1 SGHNT, CDR2 YYREEE (reference sequence). With V trimmed by 4 bases and J by 3 bases, 4 bases remained unmatched. This CDR3 has 15 residues. CDR3 loop: CASSPDRGIYNEQFF. Here the CDR3 DNA reads TGTGCCAGCAGCCCGGACAGGGGGATCTACAATGAGCAGTTCTTC.

The gene calls are TRBV7-2 and TRBJ1-2; D unclear. Germline loops: CDR1 SGHTA, CDR2 FQGNSA. The CDR3 runs to 17 residues. Trimming removed 1 base from V and 8 bases from J, with 23 bases in between. In DNA form, the CDR3 reads TGTGCCAGCAGCTTAGAGGGCAGGAGGTTGTCTTATCTCGGCTACACCTTC. This codes for CASSLEGRRLSYLGYTF.

A word on this clone: Other nucleotide sequences from this sample produce the same CDR3. The rearrangement joins TRBV27 to TRBJ1-2, with TRBD1 as a possible D gene (5 bases). Germline V lookup: CDR1 MNHEY, CDR2 SMNVEV (reference sequence). This CDR3 region has 13 residues. Between the trimmed V and J ends, which lost 4 bases and 5 bases, there was a span of 11 bases. The CDR3: CASSSQGNYGYTF. DNA of the CDR3: TGTGCCAGCAGTTCTCAGGGAAATTATGGCTACACCTTC.

The CDR3 region is CASSSNYGYTF. The CDR3 DNA is TGTGCCAGCAGTTCAAACTATGGCTACACCTTC. V and J are TRBV6-5 and TRBJ1-2; D is undetermined. The germline gives CDR1 MNHEY, CDR2 SVGAGI. The CDR3 consists of 11 residues. The germline V and J ends were trimmed by 4 bases and 2 bases, with 2 bases remaining between them.

In its sample, this clone was seen once. An end of the junction does not agree with germline; a read error may underlie this. The J gene is TRBJ2-5, the V gene TRBV5-6, with 10 bases aligning to TRBD2. CDR3 size: 17 residues. Germline CDR1 is SGHDT and CDR2 is YYEEEE. The DNA for the CDR3 is TGTGCCAGCAGCTTGGCGGCTAGCGGGAGTACCCAAGTGACCCAGTACTTC. Translating gives CASSLAASGSTQVTQYF.

This chain uses TRBV19 with TRBJ1-5; 8 positions match TRBD1. Germline V gene sequence: CDR1 LNHDA, CDR2 SQIVND (reference sequence). The V and J ends lost 5 bases and 7 bases, in that order; junction bases with no gene match: 13. The CDR3 loop spans 16 amino acids. The chain's CDR3 is CASSFSLQGAWQPQHF. CDR3 nucleotide sequence: TGTGCCAGTAGTTTCTCCCTCCAGGGGGCATGGCAGCCCCAGCATTTT.

V gene TRBV16 combines with J gene TRBJ1-1; D not resolved. CDR1 and CDR2 (germline): KGHSY, FQNENV. The CDR3 is 15 amino acids. The germline V and J ends were trimmed by 4 bases and 0 bases, with 12 bases remaining between them. The CDR3: CASSPERNLNTEAFF. The CDR3 DNA sequence: TGTGCCAGCAGCCCCGAGCGCAATTTGAACACTGAAGCTTTCTTT.

The genes are TRBV7-3 and TRBJ1-3, with D perhaps matching TRBD1 (6 bases). In germline, CDR1 is SGHTA, CDR2 FQGTGA. Trimming stripped 0 bases from V and 4 bases from J, with 10 bases between. The CDR3 length is 15 residues. The CDR3 coding sequence is TGTGCCAGCAGCTTAACAGGGGGATCCGGAAACACCATATATTTT. Translated, it gives CASSLTGGSGNTIYF. Based on the CDR3 plus reference TRBV7-3 and TRBJ1-3, the full variable domain is GAGVSQTPSNKVTEKGKYVELRCDPISGHTALYWYRQSLGQGPEFLIYFQGTGAADDSGLPNDRFFAVRPEGSVSTLKIQRTERGDSAVYLCASSLTGGSGNTIYFGEGSWLTVV.

J is TRBJ2-1 and V is TRBV3-1 (or the pseudogene TRBV3-2); 9 bases line up with TRBD2. The V gene end was trimmed by 4 bases and the J gene end by 7 bases; junction bases not matched to a gene: 11. The CDR3 is 16 amino acids. The germline V gene has CDR1 LGHDT and CDR2 YNNKEL (reference sequence). CDR3 protein: CASSPLAGGPGNEQFF. The CDR3 nucleotides read TGTGCCAGCAGCCCCCTGGCGGGAGGGCCGGGGAATGAGCAGTTCTTC.

The V and J genes are TRBV4-1 and TRBJ2-5, with a possible D match to TRBD2 (5 bases). Germline lookup yields CDR1 MGHRA and CDR2 YSYEKL. The CDR3 sequence is 13 residues long. The V end was cut by 0 bases, the J end by 4 bases, with 6 bases between. The CDR3 loop reads CASSQEGGETQYF. CDR3 nucleotides: TGCGCCAGCAGCCAAGAAGGAGGAGAGACCCAGTACTTC.

The CDR3 loop is CASSQRQAPNTGELFF. As DNA, the CDR3 is TGTGCCAGCAGCCAAAGACAGGCCCCGAACACCGGGGAGCTGTTTTTT. This sequence joins TRBV14 and TRBJ2-2, with D perhaps matching TRBD1 (6 bases). V was trimmed by 2 bases and J by 0 bases, leaving 10 bases between them. The germline V gene encodes CDR1 SGHDN and CDR2 FVKESK. CDR3 length: 16 amino acids.

The chain couples TRBV30 to TRBJ2-5, with 9 bases matching TRBD1. The J segment lost 5 bases and the V segment lost 5 bases, leaving 12 bases of the junction unmatched. Germline CDR1 is GTSNPN and CDR2 is SVGIG (reference sequence). The CDR3 runs 15 residues. The CDR3 region has the DNA TGTGCCTGGGGGACAGGGTACCCCTTTGTCGAGACCCAGTACTTC. This gives the protein CAWGTGYPFVETQYF.

V gene TRBV27 combines with J gene TRBJ2-7; 9 bases are a match to TRBD1. This CDR3 contains 15 residues. The V segment lost 4 bases and the J segment 3 bases; nucleotides outside the gene matches: 7. Germline values: CDR1 MNHEY, CDR2 SMNVEV (reference sequence). CDR3 sequence: CASSSLGTGSYEQYF. CDR3 bases: TGTGCCAGCAGTTCGTTAGGGACAGGGAGCTACGAGCAGTACTTC.

The V call is TRBV20-1, the J call TRBJ1-1, with TRBD1 identical over 8 bases. The germline V gene encodes CDR1 DFQATT and CDR2 SNEGSKA (reference sequence). CDR3 length: 10 amino acids. The trim removed 5 bases at V and 10 bases at J, leaving 3 bases unmatched. Here the CDR3 reads CSASGTGAFF. The CDR3 DNA is TGCAGTGCTTCCGGGACAGGAGCTTTCTTT.

The genes are TRBV30 and TRBJ1-1; weak D call: TRBD1 (6 bases). The ends were cut back, 1 base at V and 10 bases at J, with 10 bases in the middle. CDR1 and CDR2 (germline): GTSNPN, SVGIG (reference sequence). CDR3 length equals 11 residues. CDR3 nucleotides: TGTGCCTGGAGTGAAAACAGGGCAGCTTTCTTT. This gives the protein CAWSENRAAFF.

The chain has TRBV6-2 or TRBV6-3 and TRBJ2-6; D is unresolved. The ends were cut back, 7 bases at V and 0 bases at J, with 13 bases in the middle. CDR1 MNHEY and CDR2 SVGEGT come from the germline V gene. CDR3 length: 16 amino acids. CDR3 nucleotide sequence: TGTGCCAGCACCCCTATGAGACTCTCTGGGGCCAACGTCCTGACTTTC. Translating it yields CASTPMRLSGANVLTF.

The chain uses TRBV7-9 and TRBJ1-4, with unresolved D. V was pared by 4 bases and J by 0 bases, with 18 bases between. The CDR3 is 18 residues long. Germline lookup yields CDR1 SEHNR and CDR2 FQNEAQ (reference sequence). Written as DNA, the CDR3 is TGTGCCAGCAGCTCTCCGAACCTTACACGAACAACTAATGAAAAACTGTTTTTT. As protein: CASSSPNLTRTTNEKLFF. Looking up the rest from reference TRBV7-9 and TRBJ1-4 gives the full variable domain: DTGVSQNPRHKITKRGQNVTFRCDPISEHNRLYWYRQTLGQGPEFLTYFQNEAQLEKSRLLSDRFSAERPKGSFSTLEIQRTEQGDSAMYLCASSSPNLTRTTNEKLFFGSGTQLSVL.

This chain links TRBV5-5 with TRBJ1-5; possibly TRBD1 for D (6 bases). Looked up from germline, CDR1 is SGHKS and CDR2 is YYEKEE (reference sequence). CDR3 size: 15 residues. V lost 4 bases, J lost 0 bases, and 11 bases lay in between. CDR3 DNA sequence: TGTGCCAGCAGCGACGGACAGTATAGCAATCAGCCCCAGCATTTT. This codes for CASSDGQYSNQPQHF.

This clone was detected only a few times. V is TRBV6-5 and J is TRBJ1-1, with a possible D match to TRBD1 (5 bases). The CDR3 loop spans 13 amino acids. The V end was cut by 7 bases, the J end by 3 bases, with 12 bases between. Germline CDR1 is MNHEY and CDR2 is SVGAGI. This CDR3 reads CASKNTGDTEAFF. As DNA, the CDR3 is TGTGCCAGCAAAAACACAGGAGACACTGAAGCTTTCTTT.

The chain has TRBV5-1 and TRBJ1-5; the D gene is possibly TRBD1 (6 bases). Germline V lookup: CDR1 SGHRS, CDR2 YFSETQ. V was clipped by 2 bases and J by 4 bases, with 13 bases between them. The CDR3 length is 15 residues. The CDR3 nucleotides are TGCGCCAGCAGCTTCGGGGGGGCGAGGAATCAGCCCCAGCATTTT. This encodes CASSFGGARNQPQHF.

CDR3 sequence (DNA): TGTGCCACCAGCAAACGCGGGAACACAGATACGCAGTATTTT. As protein: CATSKRGNTDTQYF. This chain joins TRBV15 and TRBJ2-3; weak D call: TRBD2 (6 bases). The CDR3 has 14 amino acids. V gave up 4 bases and J gave up 2 bases, with 10 bases separating them. Germline V gene data show CDR1 as LNHNV and CDR2 as YYDKDF (reference sequence). The full variable domain, rest sourced from reference TRBV15 and TRBJ2-3, is DAMVIQNPRYQVTQFGKPVTLSCSQTLNHNVMYWYQQKSSQAPKLLFHYYDKDFNNEADTPDNFQSRRPNTSFCFLDIRSPGLGDTAMYLCATSKRGNTDTQYFGPGTRLTVL.

The J gene is TRBJ2-7, the V gene TRBV4-1; weak D call: TRBD1 (6 bases). The CDR3 extends over 14 amino acids. Per germline, CDR1 MGHRA and CDR2 YSYEKL. Trimming pared 5 bases from V and 0 bases from J, leaving 11 bases between. Here the CDR3 reads CASSGRDNSYEQYF. The CDR3 DNA follows: TGCGCCAGCAGCGGCCGGGACAACTCCTACGAGCAGTACTTC.

The CDR3 nucleotides are TGTGCCAGCAGCCAAGATTGGGGACAGGGCGGGTACGAGCAGTACTTC. Encoded protein: CASSQDWGQGGYEQYF. V usage is TRBV14 and J usage is TRBJ2-7, with TRBD1 matching over 9 bases. CDR1 and CDR2 from the germline V gene are SGHDN and FVKESK. V trimming: 0 bases; J trimming: 4 bases; junction bases outside the gene matches: 7. This CDR3 has 16 residues.

The rearrangement links TRBV18 to TRBJ2-7, with a possible D match to TRBD1 (6 bases). Germline V gene sequence: CDR1 KGHSH, CDR2 LQKENI. The CDR3 length is 13 residues. V lost 3 bases and J lost 6, with 12 bases in between. The CDR3 spells CASSPYLGGEQYF. The CDR3 coding sequence is TGTGCCAGCTCACCTTACCTAGGGGGCGAGCAGTACTTC.

This chain joins TRBV11-2 and TRBJ2-3; D is undetermined. V was shortened by 7 bases and J by 6 bases, with 20 bases between the two germline ends. This CDR3 region has 15 residues. Germline V lookup: CDR1 SGHAT, CDR2 FQNNGV. The CDR3 DNA reads TGTGCCAGCACCCAGTTGGCCTCTCGTCCCGATACGCAGTATTTT. This sequence encodes CASTQLASRPDTQYF. Full variable domain (rest looked up from reference TRBV11-2 and TRBJ2-3): EAGVAQSPRYKIIEKRQSVAFWCNPISGHATLYWYQQILGQGPKLLIQFQNNGVVDDSQLPKDRFSAERLKGVDSTLKIQPAKLEDSAVYLCASTQLASRPDTQYFGPGTRLTVL.